This is a list of T cell receptor beta chains from one sample in a study of T cell changes during pregnancy in multiple sclerosis. The protocol was immunoSEQ multiplex PCR, while the TCRdb copy is restricted to in-frame clones and leaves out a portion. Of some 30,000 clones detected, roughly 90% appear once; the ten largest clones hold around 8.1%. Specimen: CD8+ T cells from peripheral blood mononuclear cells, collected in the second trimester of pregnancy. These receptors all come from a female donor with multiple sclerosis, enrolled in a pregnancy study. Both conserved end residues are part of each CDR3. D genes are given only for firm matches. Part of the rows lack a size; the others show once, few, many or a class for expanded clones.

. | TRBJ2-1 | TRBV30 | TRBD2 | CAWQLAGGGGEQFF | TGTGCCTGGCAACTAGCGGGGGGGGGCGGTGAGCAGTTCTTC
. | TRBJ2-7 | TRBV18 | . | CASSPERGLAYEQYF | TGTGCCAGCTCACCCGAAAGAGGCCTGGCCTACGAGCAGTACTTC
. | TRBJ2-1 | TRBV6-5 | . | CASSTTEYWNNEQFF | TGTGCCAGCAGCACCACAGAATATTGGAACAATGAGCAGTTCTTC
medium-sized | TRBJ2-1 | TRBV4-3 | TRBD1 | CASSQDRGEAYNEQFF | TGCGCCAGCAGCCAGGACAGGGGGGAGGCCTACAATGAGCAGTTCTTC
few | TRBJ1-1 | TRBV6-1 | TRBD1 | CASSETGEMNTEAFF | TGTGCCAGCAGTGAGACAGGGGAGATGAACACTGAAGCTTTCTTT
once | TRBJ2-5 | TRBV5-1 | TRBD2 | CASRGGEETQYF | TGCGCCAGCAGGGGAGGGGAGGAGACCCAGTACTTC
. | TRBJ1-1 | TRBV7-9 | . | CASSLDFFLSGAFF | TGTGCCAGCAGCTTGGATTTCTTCCTAAGCGGAGCTTTCTTT
. | TRBJ1-4 | TRBV5-1 | TRBD1 | CASSLQGQGNEKLFF | TGCGCCAGCAGCTTACAAGGACAGGGAAATGAAAAACTGTTTTTT
once | TRBJ1-2 | TRBV21-1 | . | CATEVGQGRGYYGYTF | TGTGCCACCGAGGTCGGACAGGGGAGGGGATACTATGGCTACACCTTC
. | TRBJ1-5 | TRBV4-1 | . | CASSPASGTLNQPQHF | TGCGCCAGCAGCCCCGCTAGCGGGACACTTAATCAGCCCCAGCATTTT
. | TRBJ1-6 | TRBV27 | TRBD1 | CASSSGQWGSPLHF | TGTGCCAGCAGTTCGGGACAGTGGGGTTCACCCCTCCACTTT
. | TRBJ2-3 | TRBV15 | TRBD1 | CATSGTGEADTQYF | TGTGCCACCAGCGGGACAGGGGAAGCAGATACGCAGTATTTT
. | TRBJ1-4 | TRBV7-6 | TRBD1 | CASSPTTGGKEKLFF | TGTGCCAGCAGCCCTACGACAGGGGGCAAGGAAAAACTGTTTTTT
. | TRBJ1-4 | TRBV5-4 | . | CASSLAEGGQEKLFF | TGTGCCAGCAGCTTGGCCGAGGGGGGGCAAGAAAAACTGTTTTTT
. | TRBJ2-5 | TRBV27 | TRBD2 | CASSLMRGRQETQYF | TGTGCCAGCAGTTTAATGCGGGGGAGACAAGAGACCCAGTACTTC
. | TRBJ1-1 | TRBV19 | . | CASSIPGLNTEAFF | TGTGCCAGTAGTATTCCTGGCTTAAACACTGAAGCTTTCTTT
. | TRBJ2-3 | TRBV5-6 | . | CASSPTGTDTQYF | TGTGCCAGCAGCCCGACAGGCACAGATACGCAGTATTTT
. | TRBJ1-4 | TRBV19 | TRBD1 | CASSIGGTGVEKLFF | TGTGCCAGTAGTATAGGCGGGACAGGAGTTGAAAAACTGTTTTTT
. | TRBJ2-3 | TRBV7-3 | . | CASSYGGPDTQYF | TGTGCCAGCAGCTACGGGGGGCCAGATACGCAGTATTTT
. | TRBJ1-5 | TRBV5-6 | TRBD1 | CASSLGPGQAAYSNQPQHF | TGTGCCAGCAGCTTAGGACCGGGACAGGCCGCTTATAGCAATCAGCCCCAGCATTTT
few | TRBJ1-1 | TRBV2 | . | CASRGGLNTEAFF | TGTGCCAGCCGGGGAGGATTGAACACTGAAGCTTTCTTT
. | TRBJ2-5 | TRBV7-9 | . | CASSLVGAETQYF | TGTGCCAGCAGCTTAGTAGGGGCGGAGACCCAGTACTTC
. | TRBJ2-7 | TRBV5-1 | . | CASSLTTGERSEQYF | TGCGCCAGCAGCTTGACAACAGGAGAGAGGAGCGAGCAGTACTTC
. | TRBJ1-2 | TRBV2 | TRBD1 | CASSWTGGAGGRGYTF | TGTGCCAGCAGTTGGACAGGGGGCGCCGGGGGCCGTGGCTACACCTTC
. | TRBJ1-5 | TRBV27 | . | CASSLGRGTQPQHF | TGTGCCAGCAGTTTAGGTAGGGGGACTCAGCCCCAGCATTTT
. | TRBJ1-3 | TRBV18 | . | CASSPGQYGNTIYF | TGTGCCAGCTCACCGGGCCAGTATGGAAACACCATATATTTT
. | TRBJ1-1 | TRBV6-5 | . | CASSYSSQGTEAFF | TGTGCCAGCAGTTACAGTTCACAGGGCACTGAAGCTTTCTTT
. | TRBJ2-3 | TRBV29-1 | . | CSVWGGGTDTQYF | TGCAGCGTTTGGGGAGGAGGCACAGATACGCAGTATTTT
. | TRBJ1-1 | TRBV7-9 | . | CASSLSTSEAFF | TGTGCCAGCAGCTTATCGACATCCGAAGCTTTCTTT
few | TRBJ2-2 | TRBV7-9 | . | CASFGIITGELFF | TGTGCCAGCTTCGGGATCATCACCGGGGAGCTGTTTTTT
few | TRBJ2-3 | TRBV4-3 | . | CASSQDWPGHNTDTQYF | TGCGCCAGCAGCCAAGACTGGCCGGGACACAACACAGATACGCAGTATTTT
. | TRBJ1-1 | TRBV19 | TRBD1 | CASSIDEDRGNTEAFF | TGTGCCAGTAGTATAGACGAGGACAGGGGGAACACTGAAGCTTTCTTT
once | TRBJ2-2 | TRBV2 | . | CASSDVRDNTGELFF | TGTGCCAGCAGTGATGTCAGGGATAACACCGGGGAGCTGTTTTTT
. | TRBJ2-7 | TRBV7-8 | TRBD1 | CASLRRDRGASYEQYF | TGTGCCAGTCTAAGGAGGGACAGGGGGGCTTCCTACGAGCAGTACTTC
. | TRBJ1-5 | TRBV19 | . | CASSIGGGRNQPQHF | TGTGCCAGTAGTATAGGGGGGGGACGCAATCAGCCCCAGCATTTT
once | TRBJ2-3 | TRBV27 | TRBD2 | CASSPGLVGGTDTQYF | TGTGCCAGCAGTCCGGGACTAGTCGGTGGCACAGATACGCAGTATTTT
once | TRBJ1-1 | TRBV5-1 | . | CASSPAGTEAFF | TGCGCCAGCAGCCCGGCGGGAACTGAAGCTTTCTTT
. | TRBJ1-6 | TRBV6-4 | . | CASSPSGETNSPLHF | TGTGCCAGCAGCCCGAGTGGGGAGACAAATTCACCCCTCCACTTT
once | TRBJ1-1 | TRBV11-2 | . | CASSLDGVWGGVTEAFF | TGTGCCAGCAGCTTAGATGGCGTCTGGGGGGGAGTCACTGAAGCTTTCTTT
. | TRBJ1-1 | TRBV25-1 | . | CASSEQDSFIMNTEAFF | TGTGCCAGCAGTGAGCAGGACAGTTTTATCATGAACACTGAAGCTTTCTTT
once | TRBJ2-7 | TRBV4-1 | TRBD1 | CASSPGQGPSYEQYF | TGCGCCAGCAGCCCCGGACAGGGACCATCCTACGAGCAGTACTTC
. | TRBJ2-7 | TRBV11-2 | . | CASSLAMAGQSYEQYF | TGTGCCAGCAGCTTAGCTATGGCGGGTCAATCCTACGAGCAGTACTTC
. | TRBJ2-2 | TRBV29-1 | TRBD1 | CSVGDRGSTGELFF | TGCAGCGTTGGGGACAGGGGGAGCACCGGGGAGCTGTTTTTT
. | TRBJ2-5 | TRBV5-1 | TRBD2 | CASSPGLAGGNQETQYF | TGCGCCAGCAGTCCGGGACTAGCGGGGGGGAACCAAGAGACCCAGTACTTC
once | TRBJ2-3 | TRBV6-5 | . | CASSYWASSTDTQYF | TGTGCCAGCAGTTACTGGGCTTCTAGCACAGATACGCAGTATTTT
. | TRBJ1-1 | TRBV19 | TRBD1 | CASRQGGLTEAFF | TGTGCCAGCCGCCAAGGGGGCCTGACTGAAGCTTTCTTT
. | TRBJ2-2 | TRBV6-1 | TRBD1 | CASGDRARYTGELFF | TGTGCCAGCGGAGACAGGGCGAGGTACACCGGGGAGCTGTTTTTT
. | TRBJ2-3 | TRBV12-5 | TRBD2 | CASGSGLAGAADTQYF | TGTGCTAGTGGTTCCGGACTAGCGGGGGCTGCAGATACGCAGTATTTT
. | TRBJ2-7 | TRBV6-5 | . | CASSYSAGQISYEQYF | TGTGCCAGCAGTTACTCCGCCGGACAGATTTCCTACGAGCAGTACTTC
. | TRBJ2-1 | TRBV28 | TRBD2 | CASSLQRGGGNEQFF | TGTGCCAGCAGTTTACAGCGGGGGGGTGGGAATGAGCAGTTCTTC
. | TRBJ1-1 | TRBV19 | . | CATGPGTEAFF | TGTGCCACGGGTCCTGGGACTGAAGCTTTCTTT
. | TRBJ2-7 | TRBV6-1 | TRBD1 | CASRAPGQDYEQYF | TGTGCCAGCAGAGCACCGGGACAGGACTACGAGCAGTACTTC
. | TRBJ1-1 | TRBV2 | . | CASSEPWGQNTEAFF | TGTGCCAGCAGTGAACCCTGGGGCCAGAACACTGAAGCTTTCTTT
. | TRBJ2-5 | TRBV6-1 | TRBD2 | CASSDGSGGETQYF | TGTGCCAGCAGTGACGGTAGCGGGGGGGAGACCCAGTACTTC
. | TRBJ1-5 | TRBV15 | TRBD1 | CATSREGQNNQPQHF | TGTGCCACCAGCAGAGAGGGACAGAACAATCAGCCCCAGCATTTT
. | TRBJ2-2 | TRBV29-1 | TRBD1 | CSVESQGVTGELFF | TGCAGCGTTGAATCCCAGGGGGTAACCGGGGAGCTGTTTTTT
. | TRBJ1-6 | TRBV27 | . | CASSLAAASSYNSPLHF | TGTGCCAGCAGTTTAGCGGCCGCGAGCTCCTATAATTCACCCCTCCACTTT
. | TRBJ2-3 | TRBV6-4 | TRBD2 | CASSDSRGGTDTQYF | TGTGCCAGCAGTGACTCGCGGGGGGGCACAGATACGCAGTATTTT
. | TRBJ2-7 | TRBV9 | . | CASSVGGSTYEQYF | TGTGCCAGCAGCGTAGGCGGCAGCACCTACGAGCAGTACTTC